What follows are 5 T cell receptor beta chains derived from one specimen sequenced in a study of Graves' ophthalmopathy and Graves' hyperthyroidism listed by TCRdb under 2018. The instrument was an Illumina HiSeq 2000. For repertoire sequencing, TCR beta CDR3 regions were amplified from RNA transcripts. HTBI primers and the Qiagen OneStep RT-PCR kit were used in a first-round RT-PCR, which was followed by a second-round multiplex PCR, size selection and purification. TCRdb handled the public reads itself, with Q25 trimming in fastp and clone calling in MiXCR, and kept productive beta chains. Every CDR3 protein is listed once, alongside the most common genes and DNA of its rows. This sample gives under 350,000 distinct CDR3 sequences in total; roughly 17% of them show up just once. Roughly 12% of the sample goes to the ten largest clones. Sequencing was performed on peripheral blood. The receptor source for this set is an adult man with Graves' ophthalmopathy.

This clonotype was found many times. The V and J genes are TRBV7-9 and TRBJ1-2, with TRBD1 as a possible D gene (6 bases). Germline V gene data show CDR1 as SEHNR and CDR2 as FQNEAQ (reference sequence). V shed 5 bases and J shed 5 bases, with 18 bases lying between them. The CDR3 has 15 residues. The CDR3 sequence is CASSARSGTTYGYTF. The CDR3 nucleotides read TGTGCCAGCAGCGCCCGATCCGGGACAACTTATGGCTACACCTTC.

This clonotype was observed a single time. V and J are TRBV19 and TRBJ2-7; possibly TRBD1 for D (6 bases). There are 13 residues in the CDR3. V was clipped by 6 bases and J by 5 bases, with 14 bases between them. Germline values: CDR1 LNHDA, CDR2 SQIVND (reference sequence). The CDR3 nucleotides read TGTGCCAGTAGGGCGACAGGAAGAGACGAGCAGTACTTC. It specifies CASRATGRDEQYF.

This clonotype was observed many times. This chain links TRBV7-2 with TRBJ2-7, with D possibly matching TRBD1 (6 bases). Germline V gene data show CDR1 as SGHTA and CDR2 as FQGNSA. This CDR3 contains 14 residues. V lost 5 bases and J lost 1, with 12 bases in between. CDR3 DNA: TGTGCCAGCAGCACGAACAGGGAATCCTACGAGCAGTACTTC. Translated, it gives CASSTNRESYEQYF.

This clonotype was recorded many times. The rearrangement joins TRBV20-1 to TRBJ1-2, with no clear D. V was cut by 3 bases and J by 2 bases, with 7 bases left in between. CDR1 and CDR2 (germline): DFQATT, SNEGSKA (reference sequence). The CDR3 contains 12 residues. Written as DNA, the CDR3 is TGCAGTGCTAGTGTCCAGAACTATGGCTACACCTTC. Encoded protein: CSASVQNYGYTF.

This clonotype was seen repeatedly, ten times or more. The genes are TRBV6-2 or TRBV6-3 and TRBJ1-1, with TRBD1 matching over 8 bases. This CDR3 comprises 12 residues. The trim removed 6 bases at V and 8 bases at J, leaving 5 bases unmatched. Germline-derived CDR1 and CDR2 are MNHEY and SVGEGT. CDR3 DNA sequence: TGTGCCAGCAGCGACAGGGGCGGGGAAGCTTTCTTT. Translation gives CASSDRGGEAFF.